These 2 T cell receptor beta chains share one sample of origin, sequenced in a study of blood T cell repertoires in COVID-19. This table comes from immunoSEQ multiplex PCR, and its TCRdb copy is limited to in-frame clones, with some not included. The profile covers roughly 250,000 clones, with 65% to 80% appearing a single time and around 4.1% taken by the ten largest. The specimen sequenced was peripheral blood. These receptors were taken from a woman in her thirties or forties with active or convalescent COVID-19.

The rearrangement uses TRBV2 and TRBJ1-5, with D possibly being TRBD1 (5 bases). Trimming removed 6 bases from V and 0 bases from J, with 15 bases in between. This CDR3 contains 16 residues. Germline assignment: CDR1 SNHLY and CDR2 FYNNEI. CDR3 protein: CASSWGGVYSNQPQHF. The DNA of the CDR3 is TGTGCCAGCAGCTGGGGAGGGGTATATAGCAATCAGCCCCAGCATTTT.

The chain is built from TRBV7-9 and TRBJ2-1, with D uncertain. Trimming shortened V by 2 bases and J by 4 bases, and 6 bases separated the two germline ends. Looked up from germline, CDR1 is SEHNR and CDR2 is FQNEAQ (reference sequence). The CDR3 totals 13 residues. The CDR3 DNA follows: TGTGCCAGCAGCTTAACAGAATACAATGAGCAGTTCTTC. This encodes CASSLTEYNEQFF.